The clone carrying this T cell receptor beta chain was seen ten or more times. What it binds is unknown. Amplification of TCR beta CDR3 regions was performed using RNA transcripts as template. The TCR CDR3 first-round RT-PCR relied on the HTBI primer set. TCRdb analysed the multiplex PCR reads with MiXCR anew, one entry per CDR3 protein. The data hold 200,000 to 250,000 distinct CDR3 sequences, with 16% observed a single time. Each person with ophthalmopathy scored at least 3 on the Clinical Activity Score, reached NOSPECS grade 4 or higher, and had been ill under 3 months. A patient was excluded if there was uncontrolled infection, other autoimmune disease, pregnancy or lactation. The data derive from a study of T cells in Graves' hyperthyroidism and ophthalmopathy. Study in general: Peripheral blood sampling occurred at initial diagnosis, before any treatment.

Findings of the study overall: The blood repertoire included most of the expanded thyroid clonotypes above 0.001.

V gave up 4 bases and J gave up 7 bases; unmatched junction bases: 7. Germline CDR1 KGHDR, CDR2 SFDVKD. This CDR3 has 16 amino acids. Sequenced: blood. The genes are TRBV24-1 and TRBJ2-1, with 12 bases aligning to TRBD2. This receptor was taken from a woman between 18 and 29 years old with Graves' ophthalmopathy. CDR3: CATSDTTSGRRNEQFF. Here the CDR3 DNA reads TGTGCCACCAGTGACACAACTAGCGGGAGGCGTAATGAGCAGTTCTTC.